Below are 5 T cell receptor beta chains sequenced from a single sample in a study of T cell responses to AZD1222 COVID-19 vaccine. The data were produced by immunoSEQ multiplex PCR, yet TCRdb's version contains in-frame clones alone and is incomplete. The repertoire holds 100,000 to 150,000 clones, over 90% seen once, with around 5.4% in the top ten. The sequencing used peripheral blood, collected on day 0 of AZD1222 vaccination. These receptors originate from an adult in good health.

The chain employs TRBV5-1 and TRBJ1-4; unclear D gene. Trimming removed 0 bases at V and 1 base at J, with 13 bases between. CDR3 size: 17 residues. Germline assignment: CDR1 SGHRS and CDR2 YFSETQ. The CDR3 sequence is CASSLGPLAGTNEKLFF. Written as DNA, the CDR3 is TGCGCCAGCAGCTTGGGCCCCCTTGCAGGAACTAATGAAAAACTGTTTTTT.

The chain is built from TRBV5-1 and TRBJ2-3; TRBD2 matches at 9 bases. Looked up from germline, CDR1 is SGHRS and CDR2 is YFSETQ. This CDR3 contains 13 residues. Losses at the gene ends were 5 bases for V and 5 bases for J; bases not matched to a gene: 3. CDR3 region: CASRSSGRDTQYF. Here the CDR3 DNA reads TGCGCCAGCAGGAGTAGCGGGAGAGATACGCAGTATTTT.

This chain uses TRBV7-9 with TRBJ1-2; D is perhaps TRBD1 (5 bases). Trimming left V 5 bases short and J 5 bases short, with 15 bases between. Germline V lookup: CDR1 SEHNR, CDR2 FQNEAQ (reference sequence). The CDR3 totals 14 residues. The CDR3 DNA sequence: TGTGCCAGCAGCCCCTCCGGGACCCCTTATGGCTACACCTTC. It is translated as CASSPSGTPYGYTF.

The chain recombines TRBV6-6 with TRBJ1-1; D is unresolved. The V gene lost 6 bases and the J gene lost 0 bases, with 14 bases spanning the gap. The CDR3 loop spans 15 amino acids. Germline V gives CDR1 MNHNY, CDR2 SVGAGI (reference sequence). CDR3 DNA sequence: TGTGCCAGCAGCTCCCCAACGAACATGAACACTGAAGCTTTCTTT. The encoded protein is CASSSPTNMNTEAFF.

The J gene is TRBJ2-5, the V gene TRBV7-6, with TRBD2 matching 9 bases. With 5 bases clipped from V and 3 bases from J, the junction kept 10 bases outside the gene matches. Per germline, CDR1 SGHVS and CDR2 FNYEAQ. This CDR3 contains 16 residues. The CDR3 spells CASSPRLAGAEETQYF. DNA of the CDR3: TGTGCCAGCAGCCCCCGGTTAGCGGGGGCGGAAGAGACCCAGTACTTC.